The entry below describes one T cell receptor beta chain. Its target is not known. Adult Caucasians living in Nashville, Tennessee made up all of the donors. This entry is derived from a study of shared clonotypes between healthy human individuals. Across the whole study: Donors, aged 18 to 49, were a couple of women and a few men.

Study observations and caveats: Researchers sampled only blood; tissue repertoires likely differ.

TCRdb's copy holds only in-frame clones and misses some; the assay was immunoSEQ multiplex PCR. The table has about 520,000 clones, around four fifths seen once; the top ten hold 12%. Deletions cut 4 bases from V and 8 bases from J, with 6 bases between. Germline CDR1 SGHDN, CDR2 FVKESK. This CDR3 has 11 residues. This sequence joins TRBV14 and TRBJ1-3, with D hard to call. Sequences were obtained from PBMCs. The sequence was obtained from a woman aged 40 to 50 in good health. Some clones in this sample may be carry-over from other donors' samples. The CDR3 DNA reads as TGTGCCAGCAGCCTTTGGGACACCATATATTTT. Protein: CASSLWDTIYF. The entire variable domain, with the rest obtained from reference TRBV14 and TRBJ1-3, is as follows: EAGVTQFPSHSVIEKGQTVTLRCDPISGHDNLYWYRRVMGKEIKFLLHFVKESKQDESGMPNNRFLAERTGGTYSTLKVQPAELEDSGVYFCASSLWDTIYFGEGSWLTVV.